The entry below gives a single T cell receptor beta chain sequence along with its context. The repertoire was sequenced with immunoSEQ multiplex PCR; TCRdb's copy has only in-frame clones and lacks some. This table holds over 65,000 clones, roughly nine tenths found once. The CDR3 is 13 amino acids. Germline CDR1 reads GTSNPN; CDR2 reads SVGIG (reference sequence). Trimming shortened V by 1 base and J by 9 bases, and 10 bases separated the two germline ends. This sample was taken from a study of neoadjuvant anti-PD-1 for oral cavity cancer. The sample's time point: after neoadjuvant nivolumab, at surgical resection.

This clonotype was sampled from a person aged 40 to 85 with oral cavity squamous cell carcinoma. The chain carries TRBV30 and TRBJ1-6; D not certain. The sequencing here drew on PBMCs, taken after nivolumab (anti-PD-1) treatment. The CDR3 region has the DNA TGTGCCTGGAGTGGTCAGGTCGGTTCACCCCTCCACTTT. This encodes CAWSGQVGSPLHF.